This T cell receptor (beta chain) was identified during a study of cytomegalovirus exposure and HLA in healthy donors. Study-wide findings and caveats: A classifier reportedly called cytomegalovirus status with high sensitivity and specificity.

There are a few counts of this clone. Its specificity is unknown. The donors were in the approximately 110-subject validation cohort; that cohort was separate from the roughly 730-subject first cohort. V was cut by 0 bases and J by 3 bases, with 9 bases left in between. The V gene's germline CDR1 is SGHRS and CDR2 YFSETQ. There are 14 residues in the CDR3. Measured with immunoSEQ multiplex PCR; TCRdb has only the in-frame clones, and not every one. The sample consists of 200,000 to 250,000 clones, approximately 86% of them appearing once. J is TRBJ2-5 and V is TRBV5-1; possible D gene TRBD2, 6 bases. This clonotype originated in a woman aged 18-35 years in good health and CMV-seronegative. Specimen: PBMCs. Here the CDR3 DNA reads TGCGCCAGCAGCTTGGGGAGGGGCAAAGAGACCCAGTACTTC. It is translated as CASSLGRGKETQYF.